The subject of this entry is one T cell receptor (beta chain). As yet, its antigen is unknown. This sample was taken from a study of T cell responses to AZD1222 COVID-19 vaccine. Recipients boosted at about 4 weeks or about 12 weeks are pooled. The study's findings and limits: Only six people who got AZD1222 tested seropositive at baseline. Targeting of unmutated variant regions was reportedly seen in nearly half of spike-specific TCRs. Donors, mostly white British, included more females; clonal diversity was possibly underestimated.

Unmatched junction bases numbered 5, after V lost 9 bases and J lost 6 bases. CDR1 MNHEY and CDR2 SVGAGI come from the germline V gene. The CDR3 runs 12 residues. Method: immunoSEQ multiplex PCR; TCRdb's copy keeps in-frame clones and lacks some. The sample yields approximately 67,000 clones, about 83% seen once. The sequence was obtained from an adult who received the AZD1222 COVID-19 vaccine. The chain has TRBV6-5 and TRBJ1-2; 9 bases agree with TRBD1. The material was peripheral blood, obtained 28 days after the second AZD1222 dose. DNA of the CDR3: TGTGCCAGTATAGGGACAGGGAATGGCTACACCTTC. It encodes CASIGTGNGYTF.